This is a list of T cell receptor beta chains from one sample in a study of regulatory T cells in long-lasting Graves disease. TCRdb used MiXCR to reprocess the multiplex PCR reads, holding one entry per CDR3 protein. This repertoire shows some 500,000 distinct CDR3 sequences, roughly 14% found once; its top ten account for under 10%. The same sample was also used in a study of T cells in Graves' hyperthyroidism and ophthalmopathy.

The specimen comprised peripheral blood mononuclear cells (PBMCs), sampled at new diagnosis, from a patient treated with antithyroid drugs. These receptors were taken from a man in his thirties or forties with Graves disease. Both conserved end residues are part of each CDR3. A D gene is named only where the DNA matches it firmly. Some rows mark clone size as missing; the rest say once, few, many or name a class of expanded clone.

size	V	J	D	DNA	CDR3
few	TRBV11-2	TRBJ2-2	NA	TGTGCCAGCAGCCTCCCCCTAGGGGGAGGTGACACCGGGGAGCTGTTTTTT	CASSLPLGGGDTGELFF
many	TRBV3-1	TRBJ1-2	NA	TGTGCCAGCAGCCAAGAAGACCCCCGTGGCTACACCTTC	CASSQEDPRGYTF
many	TRBV12-3/TRBV12-4	TRBJ2-5	NA	TGTGCCAGCAAACCAGGGGCCCAAGAGACCCAGTACTTC	CASKPGAQETQYF
many	TRBV7-9	TRBJ1-1	TRBD1	TGTGCCAGCAGCTTCGGACAGGAGAACACTGAAGCTTTCTTT	CASSFGQENTEAFF
many	TRBV14	TRBJ2-7	NA	TGTGCCAGCAGCCAAGTTAAGGGGAACCCCTACGAGCAGTACTTC	CASSQVKGNPYEQYF
many	TRBV2	TRBJ2-5	TRBD1	TGTGCCAGCAGTGCACGGGACAGGGTAGAAGAGACCCAGTACTTC	CASSARDRVEETQYF
many	TRBV11-3	TRBJ2-1	NA	TGTGCCAGCAGCTCCGTGGGGGCCCACAATGAGCAGTTCTTC	CASSSVGAHNEQFF
few	TRBV10-3	TRBJ2-1	NA	TGTGCCATCAGTGAGTCCCATGAGCAGTTCTTC	CAISESHEQFF
many	TRBV7-9	TRBJ2-3	NA	TGTGCCAGCAGTATCTCCGGGTTCACAGATACGCAGTATTTT	CASSISGFTDTQYF
many	TRBV6-1	TRBJ1-1	TRBD1	TGTGCCAGCCTTTCCTATTCAGGGGGTGGAACTGAAGCTTTCTTT	CASLSYSGGGTEAFF
NA	TRBV20-1	TRBJ2-3	TRBD2	TGCAGTGCTAGACGGCTAGCGGGAGCCTTAACGTATGATACGCAGTATTTT	CSARRLAGALTYDTQYF
NA	TRBV10-2	TRBJ2-5	NA	TGCGCCAGCAGCATATTAGTACAAGAGACCCAGTACTTC	CASSILVQETQYF
few	TRBV3-1	TRBJ2-2	TRBD2	TGTGCCAGCAGCTCCCGACAGGTACCTTCCCCTAGCGGGAGCGGGGAGCTGTTTTTT	CASSSRQVPSPSGSGELFF
many	TRBV4-1	TRBJ2-7	TRBD1	TGCGCCAGCAGCCAAAATTCTGACAGGGGGATCTACGAGCAGTACTTC	CASSQNSDRGIYEQYF
few	TRBV9	TRBJ2-7	TRBD1	TGTGCCAGCAGCAAATCCGGGACAGGCCCCTACGAGCAGTACTTC	CASSKSGTGPYEQYF
NA	TRBV3-1	TRBJ2-5	NA	TGTGCCAGCAGCCGCGGACGTAATCAAGAGACCCAGTACTTC	CASSRGRNQETQYF
many	TRBV20-1	TRBJ1-1	TRBD1	TGCAGTGCTAGAGACGACAGGGATACTGAAGCTTTCTTT	CSARDDRDTEAFF
few	TRBV19	TRBJ2-7	NA	TGTGCCAGTAGTGCGACAGTAGGGGTGGGCGAGCAGTACTTC	CASSATVGVGEQYF
many	TRBV14	TRBJ1-1	NA	TGTGCCAGCAGCCAAGATCTTGGGGCGTCTGAAGCTTTCTTT	CASSQDLGASEAFF
few	TRBV7-9	TRBJ2-4	NA	TGTGCCAGCAGCTTAGCTACAGTGACTCTAGCCAAAAACATTCAGTACTTC	CASSLATVTLAKNIQYF
few	TRBV19	TRBJ2-7	NA	TGTGCCAGTAGTATAGCTGCGACAGGAACCTACGAGCAGTACTTC	CASSIAATGTYEQYF
many	TRBV20-1	TRBJ2-7	NA	TGCAGTGCAAGCACAGGGATGAGCTCCTACGAGCAGTACTTC	CSASTGMSSYEQYF
many	TRBV27	TRBJ2-1	NA	TGTGCCAGCAGTTTATCGAGGACATCTTCTAGCAGGTTCTTC	CASSLSRTSSSRFF
NA	TRBV3-1	TRBJ1-3	NA	TGTGCCAGCAGCCGGGGGGGAGGAAACACCATATATTTT	CASSRGGGNTIYF
NA	TRBV2	TRBJ1-5	NA	TGTGCCAGCAGTAAAACAGGGTCCCCAAATCAGCCCCAGCATTTT	CASSKTGSPNQPQHF
few	TRBV19	TRBJ1-5	NA	TGTGCCAGTAGCACAGTTCCCTATAGCAATCAGCCCCAGCATTTT	CASSTVPYSNQPQHF
many	TRBV27	TRBJ2-3	NA	TGTGCCAGCAGTCAAGACACTGCCACTAGCACAGATACGCAGTATTTT	CASSQDTATSTDTQYF
many	TRBV2	TRBJ1-5	TRBD1	TGTGCCAGCACCGGACAGGGACTGGATCAGCCCCAGCATTTT	CASTGQGLDQPQHF
many	TRBV25-1	TRBJ1-2	NA	TGTGCCAGCAGTGAAGGGTGGGGCACCACAGGGTTTGGAGGCTACACCTTC	CASSEGWGTTGFGGYTF
many	TRBV7-2	TRBJ2-1	NA	TGTGCCAGCACCACTCGGGCGGGTGGCTCCTACAATGAGCAGTTCTTC	CASTTRAGGSYNEQFF
few	TRBV4-1	TRBJ2-5	NA	TGCGCCAGCAGCCAAGAAGGGGCGGGCGTGAAGACCCAGTACTTC	CASSQEGAGVKTQYF
once	TRBV27	TRBJ2-6	NA	TGTGCCAGCAGGCCTGACCACTCTGGGGCCAACGTCCTGACTTTC	CASRPDHSGANVLTF
many	TRBV19	TRBJ1-1	TRBD1	TGTGCCAGTAGTATAATTGGGACAGCGAACACTGAAGCTTTCTTT	CASSIIGTANTEAFF
many	TRBV29-1	TRBJ1-1	NA	TGCAGCGTTTCCGGGACAAGGGGGATATTGAACACTGAAGCTTTCTTT	CSVSGTRGILNTEAFF
many	TRBV12-3/TRBV12-4	TRBJ2-3	NA	TGTGCCAGCAGTTTAGAGGACAGCACAGATACGCAGTATTTT	CASSLEDSTDTQYF
many	TRBV20-1	TRBJ2-5	NA	TGCAGTGCTCTCACCGAGGAGGGCCAAGAGACCCAGTACTTC	CSALTEEGQETQYF
NA	TRBV11-2	TRBJ1-2	NA	TGTGCCAGCAGCTTCGGTCTCAGGGGTGAGGGTGGCTACACCTTC	CASSFGLRGEGGYTF
NA	TRBV9	TRBJ2-2	TRBD2	TGTGCCAGCAGCGTAGGGGCTAGCGGGGCGAACACCGGGGAGCTGTTTTTT	CASSVGASGANTGELFF
many	TRBV18	TRBJ1-1	NA	TGTGCCAGCTCACCAATTGGACAGACTGAAGCTTTCTTT	CASSPIGQTEAFF
NA	TRBV27	TRBJ1-6	TRBD1	TGTGCCAGCAGTCTACAGGGGGCAGGCTATAATTCACCCCTCCACTTT	CASSLQGAGYNSPLHF
many	TRBV20-1	TRBJ1-1	NA	TGCAGCGCAATGGGCGGGAACACTGAAGCTTTCTTT	CSAMGGNTEAFF
many	TRBV3-1	TRBJ1-5	NA	TGTGCCAGCAGCCAGGGGGGAGAAGGCAATCAGCCCCAGCATTTT	CASSQGGEGNQPQHF
few	TRBV27	TRBJ2-7	NA	TGTGCCAGCAGTTTATTGGGAGGGGGTTCCGAGCAGTACTTC	CASSLLGGGSEQYF
few	TRBV19	TRBJ1-2	NA	TGTGCCAGTAGTATCGAAGTCCGGGCCAATGGCTACACCTTC	CASSIEVRANGYTF
NA	TRBV9	TRBJ2-3	NA	TGTGCCAGCAGCGTAGCCCCTAGCGCAGATACGCAGTATTTT	CASSVAPSADTQYF
many	TRBV28	TRBJ1-3	NA	TGTGCCAGCAGCTCGCCGGGGAGTGGAAACACCATATATTTT	CASSSPGSGNTIYF
NA	TRBV10-3	TRBJ2-7	NA	TGTGCCATCTCTCACGGCAGGGAAAACTACGAGCAGTACTTC	CAISHGRENYEQYF
few	TRBV5-1	TRBJ2-3	TRBD2	TGCGCCAGCGCACCGGGACTAGCGTTAACAGATACGCAGTATTTT	CASAPGLALTDTQYF
many	TRBV7-2	TRBJ2-5	NA	TGTGCCAGCAGCTTAGGGACCATAGAGACCCAGTACTTC	CASSLGTIETQYF
many	TRBV19	TRBJ1-5	TRBD1	TGTGCCACCGGGACAGGGGGCGCAAATCAGCCCCAGCATTTT	CATGTGGANQPQHF
few	TRBV20-1	TRBJ2-3	NA	TGCAGTGCTAGAGATCTCGAGGGAGGAACGTCGGGGACAGATACGCAGTATTTT	CSARDLEGGTSGTDTQYF
many	TRBV5-5	TRBJ2-5	NA	TGTGCCAGCAGCTTGGCCGGGACGTACCAAGAGACCCAGTACTTC	CASSLAGTYQETQYF
few	TRBV20-1	TRBJ2-3	TRBD2	TGCAGTGCCCACGATAGCGGGAGGGCGGGAGATACGCAGTATTTT	CSAHDSGRAGDTQYF
many	TRBV5-6	TRBJ2-3	TRBD1	TGTGCCAGCAGCCCGTTAGGGGGCCGGAGCACAGATACGCAGTATTTT	CASSPLGGRSTDTQYF
NA	TRBV6-1	TRBJ2-1	TRBD2	TGTGCCACAACTAGCGGGAGCTGGTCCTACAATGAGCAGTTCTTC	CATTSGSWSYNEQFF
few	TRBV29-1	TRBJ2-3	NA	TGCAGCGTCGAGGGCGGGGCCGACACAGATACGCAGTATTTT	CSVEGGADTDTQYF